Shown below are 31 T cell receptor beta chains from a single sample sequenced in a study of cytotoxic CD8 clonotypes in ibrutinib-treated CLL. Repertoires were generated with immunoSEQ multiplex PCR, while TCRdb's copy carries only in-frame clones and drops some. This table holds tens of thousands of clones, less than 75% found once. Sequenced material: PBMCs, taken after 12 months of ibrutinib treatment. All receptors derive from a human donor with chronic lymphocytic leukemia.

This chain connects TRBV9 to TRBJ1-1, with TRBD1 matching 8 bases. This CDR3 spans 15 amino acids. Germline CDR1 and CDR2: SGDLS and YYNGEE. With 4 bases clipped from V and 3 bases from J, the junction kept 8 bases outside the gene matches. Written as DNA, the CDR3 is TGTGCCAGCAGCCCGCGGACAGGGCCCTACACTGAAGCTTTCTTT. This codes for CASSPRTGPYTEAFF.

The rearrangement joins TRBV6-1 to TRBJ1-2; TRBD1 might be the D (6 bases). The CDR3 runs 11 residues. The ends were cut back, 7 bases at V and 7 bases at J, with 10 bases in the middle. CDR1 MNHNS and CDR2 SASEGT come from the germline V gene. Here the CDR3 reads CASTGAPGYTF. The DNA for the CDR3 is TGTGCCAGCACAGGGGCTCCTGGCTACACCTTC.

This clone was seen more than once but under ten times. The rearrangement links TRBV6-4 to TRBJ2-2; D unresolved. CDR1 is MRHNA and CDR2 is SNTAGT in the germline V gene. This CDR3 comprises 13 residues. Trimming removed 3 bases at V and 4 bases at J, with 6 bases between. The CDR3 bases are TGTGCCAGCAGTGAGTCAGTCACCGGGGAGCTGTTTTTT. Residues: CASSESVTGELFF.

This chain connects TRBV20-1 to TRBJ2-1; TRBD1 aligns across 7 bases. The CDR3 consists of 11 residues. Germline loops: CDR1 DFQATT, CDR2 SNEGSKA (reference sequence). DNA of the CDR3: TGCAGCGCCGGGACAGATAATGAGCAGTTCTTC. Translating gives CSAGTDNEQFF.

J is TRBJ1-5 and V is TRBV10-3, with D possibly TRBD1 on 5 matching bases. There are 14 residues in the CDR3. CDR1 is ENHRY, CDR2 SYGVKD, per germline. Deletions cut 11 bases from V and 2 bases from J, with 16 bases between. This chain's CDR3 is CAASWDGRNQPQHF. The CDR3 coding sequence is TGTGCCGCGAGTTGGGACGGACGCAATCAGCCCCAGCATTTT.

In this sample, this clone turned up many times. J is TRBJ1-6 and V is TRBV5-6; 7 bases line up with TRBD1. Trimming cost V 5 bases and J 9 bases; bases outside gene matches: 8. The CDR3 covers 14 residues. The germline gives CDR1 SGHDT, CDR2 YYEEEE. The CDR3 nucleotides are TGTGCCAGCAGTTGGACAGGCCCTCCTTCACCCCTCCACTTT. Translation gives CASSWTGPPSPLHF. The variable domain in full, completed from reference TRBV5-6 and TRBJ1-6, reads DAGVTQSPTHLIKTRGQQVTLRCSPKSGHDTVSWYQQALGQGPQFIFQYYEEEERQRGNFPDRFSGHQFPNYSSELNVNALLLGDSALYLCASSWTGPPSPLHFGNGTRLTVT.

This clone appeared a single time. The chain has TRBV6-5 and TRBJ1-5; TRBD1 aligns across 8 bases. The germline gives CDR1 MNHEY, CDR2 SVGAGI. The CDR3 loop spans 13 amino acids. The trim removed 7 bases at V and 2 bases at J, leaving 1 base unmatched. As DNA, the CDR3 is TGTGCCAGCAAGGGACAGGGCAATCAGCCCCAGCATTTT. Translating gives CASKGQGNQPQHF.

This clone was recorded a few times. V gene TRBV29-1 combines with J gene TRBJ2-1; 10 bases line up with TRBD1. Germline V CDR1 and CDR2: SQVTM, ANQGSEA. This CDR3 contains 12 residues. Losses at the gene ends were 4 bases for V and 6 bases for J; bases not matched to a gene: 0. The CDR3 loop is CSVGTGGNEQFF. The CDR3, as DNA: TGCAGCGTTGGGACAGGGGGCAATGAGCAGTTCTTC.

The genes are TRBV19 and TRBJ2-1; TRBD2 agrees at 13 bases. CDR3 size: 15 residues. V dropped 6 bases and J dropped 6; count of bases not matched to a gene: 5. The germline gives CDR1 LNHDA, CDR2 SQIVND (reference sequence). The CDR3, as DNA: TGTGCCAGTAGCGCGGGACTAGCGGGATTCAATGAGCAGTTCTTC. It translates to CASSAGLAGFNEQFF.

The chain's CDR3 is CASSPYRGSGIHEQYF. The CDR3 DNA reads TGTGCCAGCAGTCCCTACCGGGGTAGCGGGATACACGAGCAGTACTTC. This chain connects TRBV28 to TRBJ2-7; 8 bases align to TRBD2. This CDR3 contains 16 residues. With 5 bases clipped from V and 5 bases from J, the junction kept 14 bases outside the gene matches. Germline-derived CDR1 and CDR2 are MDHEN and SYDVKM.

This rearrangement joins TRBV7-9 to TRBJ2-5; D is ambiguous. V lost 7 bases and J lost 7, with 13 bases in between. The CDR3 runs 12 residues. Germline V CDR1 and CDR2: SEHNR, FQNEAQ (reference sequence). The CDR3: CASTLPGATQYF. The CDR3, as DNA: TGTGCCAGCACCCTCCCTGGCGCGACCCAGTACTTC.

This clone showed up just a few times. J is TRBJ2-7 and V is TRBV30; 7 nucleotides align to TRBD2. The V segment lost 4 bases and the J segment 3 bases; nucleotides outside the gene matches: 12. Germline V gives CDR1 GTSNPN, CDR2 SVGIG (reference sequence). The CDR3 is 15 amino acids. Here the CDR3 reads CAWTPLAARDYEQYF. In nucleotides, the CDR3 is TGTGCCTGGACCCCCCTAGCGGCCAGGGACTACGAGCAGTACTTC.

This clone was recorded at least ten times. The V and J genes are TRBV2 and TRBJ2-5; D assignment may be TRBD1 or TRBD2 (5 bases each). V shed 3 bases and J shed 4 bases, with 12 bases lying between them. Germline V gene sequence: CDR1 SNHLY, CDR2 FYNNEI. The CDR3 totals 14 residues. CDR3 bases: TGTGCCAGCAGTGAGGGTTCGGGGCTAGAGACCCAGTACTTC. Translating gives CASSEGSGLETQYF.

In this sample, this clone turned up once. The V call is TRBV28, the J call TRBJ2-1; the D gene is possibly TRBD2 (5 bases). The CDR3 contains 15 residues. Germline assignment: CDR1 MDHEN and CDR2 SYDVKM. The V end lost 2 bases, the J end lost 6 bases, and 14 bases lay between the germline ends. CDR3 DNA sequence: TGTGCCAGCAGTTTAGTGGGAGTGGCCCGCAATGAGCAGTTCTTC. Protein product: CASSLVGVARNEQFF.

The rearrangement joins TRBV6-5 to TRBJ1-5; D unresolved. V shed 5 bases and J shed 0 bases, with 11 bases lying between them. Germline CDR1 reads MNHEY; CDR2 reads SVGAGI. This CDR3 has 15 amino acids. CDR3 amino acids: CASSGTGSSNQPQHF. The CDR3 nucleotides read TGTGCCAGCAGTGGCACGGGTAGTAGCAATCAGCCCCAGCATTTT.

This clone was seen ten or more times. V usage is TRBV28 and J usage is TRBJ1-5; a weak D match, TRBD1 (6 bases). V was pared by 3 bases and J by 1 base, with 16 bases between. The CDR3 totals 17 residues. CDR1 is MDHEN, CDR2 SYDVKM, per germline. Here the CDR3 DNA reads TGTGCCAGCAGTTTTACTACAGGGTACTGGAGCAATCAGCCCCAGCATTTT. As protein: CASSFTTGYWSNQPQHF. Supplemented by reference TRBV28 and TRBJ1-5, the full variable domain reads DVKVTQSSRYLVKRTGEKVFLECVQDMDHENMFWYRQDPGLGLRLIYFSYDVKMKEKGDIPEGYSVSREKKERFSLILESASTNQTSMYLCASSFTTGYWSNQPQHFGDGTRLSIL.

The chain recombines TRBV5-6 with TRBJ2-5, with 14 bases matching TRBD2. The junction had 6 bases not matched to a gene; V was cut back by 4 bases and J by 4 bases. CDR1 SGHDT and CDR2 YYEEEE come from the germline V gene. This CDR3 contains 16 residues. The CDR3 DNA follows: TGTGCCAGCAGCCGACTAGCGGGGGGGCGTGGAGAGACCCAGTACTTC. It yields the protein CASSRLAGGRGETQYF.

J is TRBJ2-3 and V is TRBV29-1; D is uncertain. Germline values: CDR1 SQVTM, CDR2 ANQGSEA. The V and J ends lost 0 bases and 1 base respectively, with 17 bases between them. The CDR3 contains 17 residues. DNA of the CDR3: TGCAGCGTTGAAGACCAAGTCGAGATTCTGGGCACAGATACGCAGTATTTT. Translation gives CSVEDQVEILGTDTQYF.

CDR3 protein: CASSVDPPGLTVETQYF. The CDR3 nucleotides are TGTGCCAGCAGCGTAGACCCCCCGGGCTTGACGGTAGAGACCCAGTACTTC. This rearrangement joins TRBV9 to TRBJ2-5; D is unclear. The CDR3 is 17 residues long. V gave up 0 bases and J gave up 4 bases, with 19 bases separating them. Germline CDR1 is SGDLS and CDR2 is YYNGEE. Full variable domain (remainder filled in from reference TRBV9 and TRBJ2-5): DSGVTQTPKHLITATGQRVTLRCSPRSGDLSVYWYQQSLDQGLQFLIQYYNGEERAKGNILERFSAQQFPDLHSELNLSSLELGDSALYFCASSVDPPGLTVETQYFGPGTRLLVL.

Only a few counts were recorded for this clone. The rearrangement joins TRBV18 to TRBJ1-5; D may be TRBD1 (6 bases). In germline, CDR1 is KGHSH, CDR2 LQKENI. The V and J ends lost 8 bases and 4 bases respectively, with 12 bases between them. The CDR3 sequence is 13 residues long. This CDR3 is CASSRGSNQPQHF. In nucleotides, the CDR3 is TGTGCCAGCAGCAGGGGTAGTAATCAGCCCCAGCATTTT. Using reference TRBV18 and TRBJ1-5 for the parts outside the CDR3, the full variable domain is NAGVMQNPRHLVRRRGQEARLRCSPMKGHSHVYWYRQLPEEGLKFMVYLQKENIIDESGMPKERFSAEFPKEGPSILRIQQVVRGDSAAYFCASSRGSNQPQHFGDGTRLSIL.

The genes are TRBV18 and TRBJ2-1, with a weak D call TRBD2 (5 bases). Trimming cost V 5 bases and J 13 bases, with 21 bases left between them. The germline V gene encodes CDR1 KGHSH and CDR2 LQKENI. This CDR3 comprises 14 residues. The DNA for the CDR3 is TGTGCCAGCTCAGACCCCGGAGGTACGCGATCACAGTTCTTC. This sequence encodes CASSDPGGTRSQFF. The variable domain in full, completed from reference TRBV18 and TRBJ2-1, reads NAGVMQNPRHLVRRRGQEARLRCSPMKGHSHVYWYRQLPEEGLKFMVYLQKENIIDESGMPKERFSAEFPKEGPSILRIQQVVRGDSAAYFCASSDPGGTRSQFFGPGTRLTVL.

This clone has just a few counts. This chain joins TRBV29-1 and TRBJ2-1; 7 bases are shared with TRBD1. V shed 6 bases and J 9 bases; nucleotides not matched to a gene: 14. Germline values: CDR1 SQVTM, CDR2 ANQGSEA. The CDR3 has 14 residues. The CDR3 DNA is TGCAGCGTGCCTTATAACCCCAGGGGGAGTGAGCAGTTCTTC. Its translation is CSVPYNPRGSEQFF.

The chain carries TRBV6-1 and TRBJ1-1; a possible D gene is TRBD1 (5 bases). Per germline, CDR1 MNHNS and CDR2 SASEGT. The CDR3 has 13 amino acids. Trimming removed 4 bases from V and 8 bases from J, with 14 bases in between. In nucleotides, the CDR3 is TGTGCCAGCAGTGTAGGAGGGGTCTGGGAAGCTTTCTTT. Amino acid sequence: CASSVGGVWEAFF.

The V call is TRBV29-1, the J call TRBJ2-3; possible D gene TRBD2, 5 bases. Deletions cut 4 bases from V and 11 bases from J, with 13 bases between. The CDR3 is 11 residues long. The germline V gene encodes CDR1 SQVTM and CDR2 ANQGSEA. Here the CDR3 DNA reads TGCAGCGTTGGCTTAGCGTCGAGGCAGTATTTT. Encoded protein: CSVGLASRQYF.

V is TRBV6-5 and J is TRBJ2-7; 7 bases agree with TRBD2. The germline V gene has CDR1 MNHEY and CDR2 SVGAGI. This CDR3 is 14 amino acids long. J lost 3 bases, V lost 6 bases, and 8 bases had no gene match. The CDR3 protein is CASRFETSSYEQYF. DNA of the CDR3: TGTGCCAGCAGGTTCGAGACTAGCAGCTACGAGCAGTACTTC.

The chain has TRBV15 and TRBJ2-5; TRBD2 agrees at 8 bases. The germline CDR1 and CDR2 sequences are LNHNV and YYDKDF (reference sequence). This CDR3 is built from 16 residues. The V gene end was trimmed by 6 bases and the J gene end by 5 bases; junction bases not matched to a gene: 14. CDR3 DNA sequence: TGTGCCACCAGGAACTCACGGGGGGGGCGCGGGGAGACCCAGTACTTC. Its translation: CATRNSRGGRGETQYF.

The gene calls are TRBV7-9 and TRBJ2-3; 7 nucleotides align to TRBD1. The V gene end was trimmed by 5 bases and the J gene end by 5 bases; junction bases not matched to a gene: 7. CDR1 is SEHNR and CDR2 is FQNEAQ in the germline V gene (reference sequence). This CDR3 comprises 14 residues. CDR3 amino acids: CASSERTGRDTQYF. As DNA, the CDR3 is TGTGCCAGCAGCGAGAGGACAGGAAGAGATACGCAGTATTTT.

This clone was counted a single time. The chain recombines TRBV7-6 with TRBJ2-5; D gene unclear. The CDR3 loop spans 13 amino acids. Germline V CDR1 and CDR2: SGHVS, FNYEAQ. V lost 3 bases to trimming and J lost 4 bases, with 9 bases between them. CDR3 residues: CASSFTRGETQYF. CDR3 DNA sequence: TGTGCCAGCAGCTTCACACGAGGAGAGACCCAGTACTTC.

The chain recombines TRBV2 with TRBJ2-3; D uncertain. The germline V gene has CDR1 SNHLY and CDR2 FYNNEI. Trimming removed 7 bases from V and 5 bases from J, with 13 bases in between. This CDR3 has 13 amino acids. CDR3: CASIWEARDTQYF. For the CDR3, the DNA is TGTGCCAGCATTTGGGAAGCCAGAGATACGCAGTATTTT.

The J gene is TRBJ2-3, the V gene TRBV2; 8 bases are a match to TRBD2. Losses at the gene ends were 1 base for V and 1 base for J; bases not matched to a gene: 4. The CDR3 sequence is 16 residues long. CDR1 and CDR2 (germline): SNHLY, FYNNEI. DNA of the CDR3: TGTGCCAGCAGTGAAGTTTCGCGGGGGGGCACAGATACGCAGTATTTT. This codes for CASSEVSRGGTDTQYF.

The chain combines TRBV7-6 with TRBJ2-1; 12 bases match TRBD2. The CDR3 length is 15 residues. Per the germline V gene, CDR1 is SGHVS and CDR2 is FNYEAQ. With V trimmed by 4 bases and J by 4 bases, 2 bases remained unmatched. The CDR3 nucleotides read TGTGCCAGCAGCTCTAGCGGGGGGGTTTACAATGAGCAGTTCTTC. Translated, it gives CASSSSGGVYNEQFF.